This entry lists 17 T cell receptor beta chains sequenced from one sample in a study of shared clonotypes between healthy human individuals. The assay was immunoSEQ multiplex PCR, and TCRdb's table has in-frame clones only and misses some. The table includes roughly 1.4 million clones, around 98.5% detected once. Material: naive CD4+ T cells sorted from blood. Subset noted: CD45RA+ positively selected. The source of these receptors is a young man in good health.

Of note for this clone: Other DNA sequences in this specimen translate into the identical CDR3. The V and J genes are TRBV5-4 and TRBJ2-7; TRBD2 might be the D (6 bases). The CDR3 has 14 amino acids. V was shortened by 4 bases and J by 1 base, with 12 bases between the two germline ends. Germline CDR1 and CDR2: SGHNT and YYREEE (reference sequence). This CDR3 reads CASSPGTASYEQYF. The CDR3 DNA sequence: TGTGCCAGCAGCCCCGGGACTGCGTCCTACGAGCAGTACTTC.

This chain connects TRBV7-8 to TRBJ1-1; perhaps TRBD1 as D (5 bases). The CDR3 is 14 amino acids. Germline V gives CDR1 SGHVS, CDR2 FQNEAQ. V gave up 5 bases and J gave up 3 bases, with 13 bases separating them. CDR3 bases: TGTGCCAGCAGCCTAGGGACGTTGGACACTGAAGCTTTCTTT. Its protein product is CASSLGTLDTEAFF.

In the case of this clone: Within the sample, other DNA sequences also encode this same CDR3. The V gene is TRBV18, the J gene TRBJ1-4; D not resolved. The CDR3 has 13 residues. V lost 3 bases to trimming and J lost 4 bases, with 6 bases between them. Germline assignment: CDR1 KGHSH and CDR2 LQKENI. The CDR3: CASSPGLNEKLFF. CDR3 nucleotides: TGTGCCAGCTCACCTGGCCTTAATGAAAAACTGTTTTTT.

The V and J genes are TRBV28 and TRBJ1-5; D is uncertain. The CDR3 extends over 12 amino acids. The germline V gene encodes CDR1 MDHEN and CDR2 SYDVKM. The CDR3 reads CAERGLGQPQHF. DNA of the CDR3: TGTGCAGAGAGAGGGTTAGGACAGCCCCAGCATTTT.

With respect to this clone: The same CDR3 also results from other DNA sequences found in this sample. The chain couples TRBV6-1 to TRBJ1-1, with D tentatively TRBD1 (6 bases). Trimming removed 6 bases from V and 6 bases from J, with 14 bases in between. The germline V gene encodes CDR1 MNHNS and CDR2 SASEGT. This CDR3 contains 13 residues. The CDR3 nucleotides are TGTGCCAGCAGGGAGACAGGAGGGGCTGAAGCTTTCTTT. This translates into CASRETGGAEAFF.

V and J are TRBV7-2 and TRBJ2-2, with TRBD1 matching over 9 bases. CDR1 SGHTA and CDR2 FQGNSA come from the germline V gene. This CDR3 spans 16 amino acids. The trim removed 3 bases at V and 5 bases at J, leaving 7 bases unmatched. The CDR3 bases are TGTGCCAGCAGCTTGCCGGGACAGGGAAGGACCGGGGAGCTGTTTTTT. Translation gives CASSLPGQGRTGELFF. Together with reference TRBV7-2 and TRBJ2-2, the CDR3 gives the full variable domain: GAGVSQSPSNKVTEKGKDVELRCDPISGHTALYWYRQSLGQGLEFLIYFQGNSAPDKSGLPSDRFSAERTGGSVSTLTIQRTQQEDSAVYLCASSLPGQGRTGELFFGEGSRLTVL.

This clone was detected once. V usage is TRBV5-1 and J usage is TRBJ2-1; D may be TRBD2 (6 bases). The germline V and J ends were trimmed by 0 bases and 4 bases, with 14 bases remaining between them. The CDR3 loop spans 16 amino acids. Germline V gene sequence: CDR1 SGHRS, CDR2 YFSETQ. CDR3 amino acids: CASSLASASAYNEQFF. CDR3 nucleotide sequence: TGCGCCAGCAGCTTGGCCTCGGCTAGCGCGTACAATGAGCAGTTCTTC.

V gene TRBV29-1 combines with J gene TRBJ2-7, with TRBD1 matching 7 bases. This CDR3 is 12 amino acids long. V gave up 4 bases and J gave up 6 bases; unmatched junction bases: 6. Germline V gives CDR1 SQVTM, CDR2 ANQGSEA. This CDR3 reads CSVGQTGLEQYF. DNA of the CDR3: TGCAGCGTTGGCCAGACAGGGCTCGAGCAGTACTTC.

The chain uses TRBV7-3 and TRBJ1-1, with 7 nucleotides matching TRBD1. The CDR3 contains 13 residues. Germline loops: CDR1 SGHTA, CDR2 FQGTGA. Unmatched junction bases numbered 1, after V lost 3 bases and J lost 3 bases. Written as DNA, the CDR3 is TGTGCCAGCAGCTTTCAGGGGGACACTGAAGCTTTCTTT. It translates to CASSFQGDTEAFF.

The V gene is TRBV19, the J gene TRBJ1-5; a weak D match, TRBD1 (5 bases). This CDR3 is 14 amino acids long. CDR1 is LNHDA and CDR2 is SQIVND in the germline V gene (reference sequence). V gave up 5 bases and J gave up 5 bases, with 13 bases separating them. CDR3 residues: CASSWGDSDQPQHF. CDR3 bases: TGTGCCAGTAGTTGGGGAGACAGTGATCAGCCCCAGCATTTT.

CDR3 sequence (DNA): TGTGCCAGCAGTGCCCGGACCCCAGGGGAGCTGTTTTTT. This codes for CASSARTPGELFF. The chain uses TRBV27 and TRBJ2-2; D remains unclear. The CDR3 contains 13 residues. Germline V gives CDR1 MNHEY, CDR2 SMNVEV (reference sequence). V dropped 5 bases and J dropped 8 bases, with 12 bases sitting between them.

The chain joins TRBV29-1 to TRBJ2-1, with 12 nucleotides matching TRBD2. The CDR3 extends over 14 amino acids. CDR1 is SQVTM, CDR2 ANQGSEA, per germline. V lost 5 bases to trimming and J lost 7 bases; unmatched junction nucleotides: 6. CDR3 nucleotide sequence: TGCAGCGTTAGACTAGCGGGAGTGAGGAATGAGCAGTTCTTC. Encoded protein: CSVRLAGVRNEQFF.

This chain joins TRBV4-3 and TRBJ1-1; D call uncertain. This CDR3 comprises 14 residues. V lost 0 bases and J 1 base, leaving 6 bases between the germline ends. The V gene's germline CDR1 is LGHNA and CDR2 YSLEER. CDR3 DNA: TGCGCCAGCAGCCAAGAGGTAGAGAACACTGAAGCTTTCTTT. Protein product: CASSQEVENTEAFF.

The CDR3 sequence: CASSLGQSNYEQYF. Written as DNA, the CDR3 is TGCGCCAGCAGCTTGGGACAGTCCAACTACGAGCAGTACTTC. The rearrangement joins TRBV5-1 to TRBJ2-7; D is perhaps TRBD1 (5 bases). Germline CDR1 and CDR2: SGHRS and YFSETQ. This CDR3 has 14 residues. The germline V and J ends were trimmed by 0 bases and 3 bases, with 10 bases remaining between them.

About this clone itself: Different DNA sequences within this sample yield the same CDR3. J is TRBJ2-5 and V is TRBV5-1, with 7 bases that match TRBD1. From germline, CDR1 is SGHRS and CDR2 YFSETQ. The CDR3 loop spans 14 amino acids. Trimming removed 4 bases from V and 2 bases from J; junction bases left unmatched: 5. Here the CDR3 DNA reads TGCGCCAGCAGCCTAGGGGACAGACAAGAGACCCAGTACTTC. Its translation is CASSLGDRQETQYF.

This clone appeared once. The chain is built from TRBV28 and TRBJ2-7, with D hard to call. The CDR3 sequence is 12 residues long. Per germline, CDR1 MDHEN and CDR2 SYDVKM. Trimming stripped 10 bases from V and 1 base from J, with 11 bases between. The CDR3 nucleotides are TGTGCCACCTCCGTGGGGTCCTACGAGCAGTACTTC. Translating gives CATSVGSYEQYF. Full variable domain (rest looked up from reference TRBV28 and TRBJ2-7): DVKVTQSSRYLVKRTGEKVFLECVQDMDHENMFWYRQDPGLGLRLIYFSYDVKMKEKGDIPEGYSVSREKKERFSLILESASTNQTSMYLCATSVGSYEQYFGPGTRLTVT.

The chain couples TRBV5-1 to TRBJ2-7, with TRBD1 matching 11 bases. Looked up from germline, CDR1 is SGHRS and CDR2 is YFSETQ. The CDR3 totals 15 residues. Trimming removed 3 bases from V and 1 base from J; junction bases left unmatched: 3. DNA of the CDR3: TGCGCCAGCAGCTCCCGGGACAGGGGGTCCTACGAGCAGTACTTC. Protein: CASSSRDRGSYEQYF.